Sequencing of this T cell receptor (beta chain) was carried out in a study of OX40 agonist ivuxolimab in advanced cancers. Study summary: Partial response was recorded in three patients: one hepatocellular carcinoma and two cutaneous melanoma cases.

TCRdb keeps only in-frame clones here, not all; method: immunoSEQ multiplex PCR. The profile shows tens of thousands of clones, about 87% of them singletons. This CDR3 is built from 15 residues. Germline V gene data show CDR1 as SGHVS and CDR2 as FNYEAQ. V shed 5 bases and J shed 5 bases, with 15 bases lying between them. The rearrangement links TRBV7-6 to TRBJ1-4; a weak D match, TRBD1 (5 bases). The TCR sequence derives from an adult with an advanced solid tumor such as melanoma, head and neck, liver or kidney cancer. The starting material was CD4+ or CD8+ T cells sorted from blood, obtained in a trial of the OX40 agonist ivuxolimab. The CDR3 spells CASSVGTVTNEKLFF. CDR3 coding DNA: TGTGCCAGCAGCGTCGGGACCGTGACGAATGAAAAACTGTTTTTT. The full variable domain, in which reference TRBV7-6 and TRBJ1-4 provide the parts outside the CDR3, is GAGVSQSPRYKVTKRGQDVALRCDPISGHVSLYWYRQALGQGPEFLTYFNYEAQQDKSGLPNDRFSAERPEGSISTLTIQRTEQRDSAMYRCASSVGTVTNEKLFFGSGTQLSVL.